This TCR beta chain was sequenced for a study of blood T cell repertoires in COVID-19. Study context: Sites in the United States, Italy and Spain provided acute and convalescent COVID-19 samples. Sample material is recorded as cDNA or gDNA derived from T cells, B-cell-depleted T cells, or PBMCs.

Trimming shortened V by 7 bases and J by 7 bases, and 10 bases separated the two germline ends. This CDR3 spans 12 amino acids. Germline assignment: CDR1 LNHDA and CDR2 SQIVND (reference sequence). Per the study methods: Reference gene primer amplification in the assay estimated nucleated cell counts. The protocol was immunoSEQ multiplex PCR, while the TCRdb copy is restricted to in-frame clones and leaves out a portion. V and J calls and clone size follow that table, whereas D and trimming were derived from the DNA. The repertoire has under 300,000 clones, 85% to 90% of them found once; the top ten carry about an eighth.

The sample taken for sequencing was peripheral blood. This TCR was sampled from a human donor in a cohort sampled during active COVID-19. The J gene is TRBJ2-2, the V gene TRBV19; tentatively, D is TRBD1 (6 bases). CDR3 bases: TGTGCCAGTAACCTCAGGGGCGGGGAGCTGTTTTTT. Residues: CASNLRGGELFF.